The T cell receptor beta chain described here comes from a study of beta chain features in type 1 diabetes. The overall study: No age, gender or cell yield differences were seen between patients and healthy donors.

This clone was counted a few times. Its antigen is currently unknown. Overall study findings and caveats: A PCR bias possibly favoring shorter templates would apply equally to patients and controls.

The authors reverse transcribed all of the isolated RNA, so sequencing captured expressed TCRB transcripts. Millions of reads, on average, came from each naive, central memory and regulatory T cell sample. Repertoires were generated with immunoSEQ multiplex PCR, while TCRdb's copy carries only in-frame clones and drops some. This sample has around 180,000 clones, with about 13% found just once. Source material: central memory CD4+ T cells from blood. This TCR was recovered from a woman aged 18-29 years in good health.

The CDR3 protein is CASSSTGSHGYTF. The CDR3 DNA follows: TGTGCCAGCAGCTCTACAGGGAGTCATGGCTACACCTTC. The chain joins TRBV7-8 to TRBJ1-2; D possibly corresponds to TRBD1 (6 bases). The CDR3 is 13 amino acids. The germline V gene encodes CDR1 SGHVS and CDR2 FQNEAQ. Trimming cost V 4 bases and J 6 bases, with 12 bases left between them.